Sequencing of this T cell receptor beta chain was carried out in a study of T cell responses to AZD1222 COVID-19 vaccine. Study background: Investigators merged groups given second doses at roughly 4 or roughly 12 weeks. Findings of the study overall: It was only after the peak T cell response that any repertoires were sampled. Donors, mostly white British, included more females; clonal diversity was possibly underestimated. The study reported that nearly half of spike-specific TCRs target unmutated variant regions.

Germline V gene sequence: CDR1 MDHEN, CDR2 SYDVKM. Trimming took 5 bases from V and 0 from J, leaving 7 bases between them. The CDR3 is 13 amino acids. Repertoires were generated with immunoSEQ multiplex PCR, while TCRdb's copy carries only in-frame clones and drops some. The data hold tens of thousands of clones, with around 89% observed a single time. For this clone: Its antigen is currently unknown.

The clonotype was recovered from an adult in good health. This sample comprised peripheral blood, obtained on day 0 of AZD1222 vaccination. The chain links TRBV28 to TRBJ2-5; D uncertain. DNA of the CDR3: TGTGCCAGCAGTGGCGAGAACCAAGAGACCCAGTACTTC. Translated: CASSGENQETQYF.